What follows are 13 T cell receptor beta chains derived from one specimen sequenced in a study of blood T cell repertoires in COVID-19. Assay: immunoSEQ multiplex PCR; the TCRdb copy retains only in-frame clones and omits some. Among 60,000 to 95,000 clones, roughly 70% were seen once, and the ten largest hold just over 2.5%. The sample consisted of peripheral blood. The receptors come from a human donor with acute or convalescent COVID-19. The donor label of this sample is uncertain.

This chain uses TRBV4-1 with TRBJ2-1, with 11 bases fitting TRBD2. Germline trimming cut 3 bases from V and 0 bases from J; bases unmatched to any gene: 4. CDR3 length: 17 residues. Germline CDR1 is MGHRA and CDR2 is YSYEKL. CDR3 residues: CASSQGGLAVSYNEQFF. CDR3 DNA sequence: TGCGCCAGCAGCCAGGGGGGACTAGCGGTCTCCTACAATGAGCAGTTCTTC.

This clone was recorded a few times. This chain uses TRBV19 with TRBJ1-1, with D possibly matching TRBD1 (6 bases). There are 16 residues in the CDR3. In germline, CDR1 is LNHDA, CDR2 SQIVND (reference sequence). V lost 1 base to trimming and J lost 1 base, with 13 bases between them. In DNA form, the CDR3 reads TGTGCCAGTAGTATAGTTAGGCAGGGGTCGAACACTGAAGCTTTCTTT. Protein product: CASSIVRQGSNTEAFF.

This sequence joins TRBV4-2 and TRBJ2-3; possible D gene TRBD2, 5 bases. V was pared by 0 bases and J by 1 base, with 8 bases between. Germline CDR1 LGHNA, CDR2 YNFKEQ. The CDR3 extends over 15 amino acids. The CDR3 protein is CASSQDPSRTDTQYF. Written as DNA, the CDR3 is TGTGCCAGCAGCCAAGATCCTAGCCGCACAGATACGCAGTATTTT.

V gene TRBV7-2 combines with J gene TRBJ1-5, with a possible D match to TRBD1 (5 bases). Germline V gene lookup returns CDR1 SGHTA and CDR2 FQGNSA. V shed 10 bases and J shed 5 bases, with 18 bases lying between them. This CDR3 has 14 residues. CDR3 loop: CATAGRGAYQPQHF. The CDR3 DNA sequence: TGTGCCACTGCGGGAAGGGGCGCTTATCAGCCCCAGCATTTT.

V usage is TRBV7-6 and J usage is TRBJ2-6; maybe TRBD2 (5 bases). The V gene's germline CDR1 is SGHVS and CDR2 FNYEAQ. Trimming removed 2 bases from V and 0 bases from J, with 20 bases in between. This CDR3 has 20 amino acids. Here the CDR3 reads CASSLRAPGSQASGANVLTF. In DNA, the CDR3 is TGTGCCAGCAGCTTAAGGGCTCCGGGATCCCAGGCCTCTGGGGCCAACGTCCTGACTTTC. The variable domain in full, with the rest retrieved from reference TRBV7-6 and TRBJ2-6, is GAGVSQSPRYKVTKRGQDVALRCDPISGHVSLYWYRQALGQGPEFLTYFNYEAQQDKSGLPNDRFSAERPEGSISTLTIQRTEQRDSAMYRCASSLRAPGSQASGANVLTFGAGSRLTVL.

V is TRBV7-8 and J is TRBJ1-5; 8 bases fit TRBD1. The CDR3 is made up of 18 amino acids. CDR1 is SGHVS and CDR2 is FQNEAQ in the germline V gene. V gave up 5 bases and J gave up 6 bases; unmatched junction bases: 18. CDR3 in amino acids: CASSLQWTGQGFPQPQHF. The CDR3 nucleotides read TGTGCCAGCAGCCTCCAGTGGACAGGACAGGGCTTCCCTCAGCCCCAGCATTTT.

The DNA for the CDR3 is TGTGCCAGCAGTCCCCCGGGACTTAGCTCTGGAAACACCATATATTTT. This gives the protein CASSPPGLSSGNTIYF. The genes are TRBV28 and TRBJ1-3; possibly TRBD1 for D (5 bases). Germline V gene sequence: CDR1 MDHEN, CDR2 SYDVKM. The CDR3 spans 16 residues. The ends were cut back, 5 bases at V and 0 bases at J, with 14 bases in the middle.

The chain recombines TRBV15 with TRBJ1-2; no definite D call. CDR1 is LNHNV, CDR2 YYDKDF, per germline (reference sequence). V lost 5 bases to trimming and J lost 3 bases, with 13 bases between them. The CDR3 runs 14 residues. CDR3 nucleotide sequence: TGTGCCACCAGCCCCGGGCGGGGTCACTATGGCTACACCTTC. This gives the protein CATSPGRGHYGYTF.

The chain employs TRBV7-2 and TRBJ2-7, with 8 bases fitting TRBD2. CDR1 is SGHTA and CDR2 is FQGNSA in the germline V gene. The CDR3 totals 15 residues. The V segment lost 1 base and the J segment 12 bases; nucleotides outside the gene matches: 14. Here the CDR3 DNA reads TGTGCCAGCAGCTTAGACTCGCCCGGGAGGGCCGGGACGTACTTC. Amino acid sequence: CASSLDSPGRAGTYF. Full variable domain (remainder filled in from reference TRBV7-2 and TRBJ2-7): GAGVSQSPSNKVTEKGKDVELRCDPISGHTALYWYRQSLGQGLEFLIYFQGNSAPDKSGLPSDRFSAERTGGSVSTLTIQRTQQEDSAVYLCASSLDSPGRAGTYFGPGTRLTVT.

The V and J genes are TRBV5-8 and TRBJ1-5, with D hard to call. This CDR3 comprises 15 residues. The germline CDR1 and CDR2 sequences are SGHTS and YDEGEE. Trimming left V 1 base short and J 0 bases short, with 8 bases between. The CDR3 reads CASSLSGNSNQPQHF. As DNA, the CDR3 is TGTGCCAGCAGCTTGTCCGGGAATAGCAATCAGCCCCAGCATTTT.

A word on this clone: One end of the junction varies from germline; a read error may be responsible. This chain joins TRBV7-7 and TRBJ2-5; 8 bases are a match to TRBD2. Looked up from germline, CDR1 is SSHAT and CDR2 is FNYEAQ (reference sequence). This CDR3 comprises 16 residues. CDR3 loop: CASSFSPGGLQETQYF. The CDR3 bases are TGTGCTAGCAGCTTTTCCCCGGGGGGGCTACAAGAGACCCAGTACTTC.

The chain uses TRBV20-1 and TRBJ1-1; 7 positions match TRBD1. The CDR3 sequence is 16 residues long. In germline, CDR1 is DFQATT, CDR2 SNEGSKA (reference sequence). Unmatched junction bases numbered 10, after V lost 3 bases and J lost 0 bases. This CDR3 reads CSASAAGGRLNTEAFF. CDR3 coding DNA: TGCAGTGCTAGTGCTGCAGGGGGGAGGTTGAACACTGAAGCTTTCTTT.

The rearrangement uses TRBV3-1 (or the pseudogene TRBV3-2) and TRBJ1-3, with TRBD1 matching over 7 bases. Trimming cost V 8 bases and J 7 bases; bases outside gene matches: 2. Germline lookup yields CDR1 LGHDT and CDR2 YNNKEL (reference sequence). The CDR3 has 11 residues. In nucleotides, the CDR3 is TGTGCCAGCCCCAGGGGGAACACCATATATTTT. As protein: CASPRGNTIYF.